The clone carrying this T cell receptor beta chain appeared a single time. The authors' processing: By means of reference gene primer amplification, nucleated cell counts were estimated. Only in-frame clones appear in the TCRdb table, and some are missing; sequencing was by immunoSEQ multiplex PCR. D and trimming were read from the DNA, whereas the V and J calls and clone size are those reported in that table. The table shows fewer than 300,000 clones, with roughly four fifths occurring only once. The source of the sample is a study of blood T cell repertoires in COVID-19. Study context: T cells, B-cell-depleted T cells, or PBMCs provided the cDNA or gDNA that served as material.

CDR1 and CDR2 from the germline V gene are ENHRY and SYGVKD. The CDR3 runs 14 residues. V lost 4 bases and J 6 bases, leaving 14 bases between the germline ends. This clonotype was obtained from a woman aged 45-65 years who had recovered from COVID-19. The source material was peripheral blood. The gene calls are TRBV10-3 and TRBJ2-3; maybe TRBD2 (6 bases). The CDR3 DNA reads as TGTGCCATCAGTGTATCACGGGGGACCGATACGCAGTATTTT. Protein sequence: CAISVSRGTDTQYF.